The 19 T cell receptor beta chains reported below all come from one sample, sequenced in a study of cytomegalovirus exposure and HLA in healthy donors. PCR employed 60 Vbeta and 13 Jbeta primers. Produced via immunoSEQ multiplex PCR; TCRdb's table is partial and in-frame only. The data contain 150,000 to 200,000 clones, about 80% of them singletons. Sequenced input: PBMCs. These receptors all stem from a woman aged 30 to 39 in good health and CMV-seronegative.

The chain is built from TRBV27 and TRBJ1-4, with TRBD1 matching 8 bases. The CDR3 contains 16 residues. CDR1 and CDR2 (germline): MNHEY, SMNVEV (reference sequence). After removal of 4 bases from V and 8 bases from J, the junction contained 12 bases not matched to a gene. CDR3 protein: CASSSPIRGRGEKLFF. The CDR3 nucleotides are TGTGCCAGCAGTTCCCCGATCAGGGGGCGCGGGGAAAAACTGTTTTTT.

The chain links TRBV5-1 to TRBJ2-2; D might be TRBD2 (5 bases). Germline V gives CDR1 SGHRS, CDR2 YFSETQ. Trimming pared 0 bases from V and 6 bases from J, leaving 9 bases between. The CDR3 sequence is 14 residues long. CDR3 protein: CASSLVSSPGELFF. In nucleotides, the CDR3 is TGCGCCAGCAGCTTGGTGTCTAGCCCCGGGGAGCTGTTTTTT.

In DNA, the CDR3 is TGTGCCAGCAGCGTAGACCTCCAGGGTGATACCAAAAACATTCAGTACTTC. It yields the protein CASSVDLQGDTKNIQYF. The rearrangement links TRBV9 to TRBJ2-4; perhaps TRBD1 as D (5 bases). Per the germline V gene, CDR1 is SGDLS and CDR2 is YYNGEE. Deletions cut 0 bases from V and 2 bases from J, with 15 bases between. The length of the CDR3 is 17 residues.

Only one count was recorded for this clone. The gene calls are TRBV4-1 and TRBJ1-3; a possible D gene is TRBD1 (5 bases). Between the trimmed V and J ends, which lost 1 base and 4 bases, there was a span of 14 bases. Looked up from germline, CDR1 is MGHRA and CDR2 is YSYEKL. This CDR3 contains 16 residues. The CDR3 is CASSQVVSGLGNTIYF. In DNA form, the CDR3 reads TGCGCCAGCAGCCAAGTAGTGTCGGGACTGGGAAACACCATATATTTT.

The sample holds a few counts of this clone. The rearrangement uses TRBV5-1 and TRBJ2-1, with 8 bases lining up with TRBD1. The length of the CDR3 is 14 residues. Germline V lookup: CDR1 SGHRS, CDR2 YFSETQ. Trimming at V came to 6 bases and at J to 5 bases, leaving 7 bases not matched to a gene. DNA of the CDR3: TGCGCCAGCAACCCGGGACAGGCGAACAATGAGCAGTTCTTC. Translating it yields CASNPGQANNEQFF.

This clone was seen a few times. This chain uses TRBV5-1 with TRBJ2-2, with D possibly TRBD1 on 6 matching bases. The V and J ends lost 4 bases and 0 bases respectively, with 22 bases between them. The V gene's germline CDR1 is SGHRS and CDR2 YFSETQ. The CDR3 totals 19 residues. The CDR3 loop reads CASSPRLWGLGSNTGELFF. CDR3 coding DNA: TGCGCCAGCAGCCCCAGGTTGTGGGGGCTGGGATCGAACACCGGGGAGCTGTTTTTT.

The rearrangement links TRBV7-2 to TRBJ2-7; unclear D gene. Germline V gives CDR1 SGHTA, CDR2 FQGNSA. V was pared by 2 bases and J by 4 bases, with 9 bases between. The CDR3 covers 13 residues. CDR3 nucleotide sequence: TGTGCCAGCAGCTTATACGGAGAATACGAGCAGTACTTC. Translation gives CASSLYGEYEQYF.

The chain employs TRBV28 and TRBJ1-2, with D tentatively TRBD1 (5 bases). CDR3 length equals 13 residues. V was shortened by 4 bases and J by 3 bases, with 9 bases between the two germline ends. Germline CDR1 MDHEN, CDR2 SYDVKM. CDR3 loop: CASSYDSHYGYTF. Here the CDR3 DNA reads TGTGCCAGCAGTTACGACAGCCACTATGGCTACACCTTC.

There are a few counts of this clone. The chain couples TRBV5-6 to TRBJ1-5; TRBD1 might be the D (5 bases). The germline V and J ends were trimmed by 2 bases and 1 base, with 10 bases remaining between them. The germline CDR1 and CDR2 sequences are SGHDT and YYEEEE. There are 15 residues in the CDR3. CDR3 in amino acids: CASSFGGRSNQPQHF. The CDR3, as DNA: TGTGCCAGCAGCTTCGGGGGTAGGAGCAATCAGCCCCAGCATTTT.

The V gene is TRBV9, the J gene TRBJ1-2; perhaps TRBD1 as D (6 bases). The CDR3 length is 17 residues. Germline values: CDR1 SGDLS, CDR2 YYNGEE. V was trimmed by 0 bases and J by 4 bases, leaving 19 bases between them. CDR3: CASSVEARGGNGYGYTF. DNA for the CDR3: TGTGCCAGCAGCGTAGAGGCGAGGGGGGGGAATGGCTATGGCTACACCTTC.

V and J are TRBV7-9 and TRBJ1-1, with TRBD1 as a possible D gene (6 bases). The CDR3 covers 14 residues. Trimming took off 6 bases at V and 3 bases at J, with 14 bases between the two ends. Germline CDR1 SEHNR, CDR2 FQNEAQ (reference sequence). The CDR3 DNA reads as TGTGCCAGCAGTTTGACAGGCCCGGACACTGAAGCTTTCTTT. This encodes CASSLTGPDTEAFF.

V gene TRBV7-2 combines with J gene TRBJ2-3; D remains unclear. Germline assignment: CDR1 SGHTA and CDR2 FQGNSA. The CDR3 covers 12 residues. Trimming left V 4 bases short and J 3 bases short, with 5 bases between. CDR3 in DNA: TGTGCCAGCAGCTATATTACAGATACGCAGTATTTT. Residues: CASSYITDTQYF.

This clone was seen a handful of times. The rearrangement links TRBV30 to TRBJ1-5, with 11 bases matching TRBD1. Germline V CDR1 and CDR2: GTSNPN, SVGIG (reference sequence). The CDR3 loop spans 19 amino acids. J lost 5 bases, V lost 0 bases, and 15 bases had no gene match. CDR3 bases: TGTGCCTGGAGTGTATCGCGGACAGGGGGCGGGCAATCCGATCAGCCCCAGCATTTT. Protein sequence: CAWSVSRTGGGQSDQPQHF. Full variable domain (outside the CDR3, taken from reference TRBV30 and TRBJ1-5): SQTIHQWPATLVQPVGSPLSLECTVEGTSNPNLYWYRQAAGRGLQLLFYSVGIGQISSEVPQNLSASRPQDRQFILSSKKLLLSDSGFYLCAWSVSRTGGGQSDQPQHFGDGTRLSIL.

The V gene is TRBV7-2, the J gene TRBJ1-2; 9 bases match TRBD1. V was clipped by 5 bases and J by 0 bases; unmatched bases: 7. This CDR3 has 16 amino acids. CDR1 SGHTA and CDR2 FQGNSA come from the germline V gene. The CDR3 spells CASSAAGQGPNYGYTF. The CDR3 DNA follows: TGTGCCAGCAGCGCCGCGGGACAGGGACCTAACTATGGCTACACCTTC.

The chain couples TRBV9 to TRBJ1-3; tentative D call: TRBD1 (5 bases). Trimming took 3 bases from V and 0 from J, leaving 13 bases between them. The CDR3 is made up of 16 amino acids. Germline V lookup: CDR1 SGDLS, CDR2 YYNGEE. The CDR3 protein is CASSEGRGYSGNTIYF. CDR3 nucleotide sequence: TGTGCCAGCAGCGAGGGGAGGGGCTACTCTGGAAACACCATATATTTT.

The J gene is TRBJ2-7, the V gene TRBV10-3; TRBD2 matches 12 bases. The CDR3 runs to 16 residues. Per the germline V gene, CDR1 is ENHRY and CDR2 is SYGVKD. Trimming removed 10 bases from V and 3 bases from J; junction bases left unmatched: 13. The CDR3 DNA is TGTGCCAGTCCCTCTTCTAGCGGGGGGGTGGTCTACGAGCAGTACTTC. This translates into CASPSSSGGVVYEQYF.

The J gene is TRBJ2-3, the V gene TRBV10-1; D is perhaps TRBD1 (7 bases). The CDR3 consists of 17 residues. Germline CDR1 WNHNN, CDR2 SYGVQD (reference sequence). Trimming took 0 bases from V and 5 from J, leaving 18 bases between them. CDR3 bases: TGCGCCAGCAGTGAGTCAGAGCCAGGGGGAGGTCGAGATACGCAGTATTTT. This encodes CASSESEPGGGRDTQYF.

The CDR3 DNA is TGTGCCAGCCGAGACACAGGGGACGAGCAGTACTTC. Amino acids: CASRDTGDEQYF. The chain employs TRBV25-1 and TRBJ2-7, with 7 bases lining up with TRBD1. CDR1 is MGHDK, CDR2 SYGVNS, per germline. This CDR3 is built from 12 residues. After removal of 8 bases from V and 5 bases from J, the junction contained 6 bases not matched to a gene.

The CDR3 sequence is CASSQESPGNLAGGEDGELFF. The CDR3, as DNA: TGTGCCAGCAGCCAAGAAAGCCCTGGGAATTTAGCGGGAGGGGAGGACGGGGAGCTGTTTTTT. The rearrangement links TRBV14 to TRBJ2-2, with 11 bases identical to TRBD2. The CDR3 runs to 21 residues. V lost 0 bases, J lost 7 bases, and 19 bases stayed unmatched. CDR1 is SGHDN and CDR2 is FVKESK in the germline V gene.